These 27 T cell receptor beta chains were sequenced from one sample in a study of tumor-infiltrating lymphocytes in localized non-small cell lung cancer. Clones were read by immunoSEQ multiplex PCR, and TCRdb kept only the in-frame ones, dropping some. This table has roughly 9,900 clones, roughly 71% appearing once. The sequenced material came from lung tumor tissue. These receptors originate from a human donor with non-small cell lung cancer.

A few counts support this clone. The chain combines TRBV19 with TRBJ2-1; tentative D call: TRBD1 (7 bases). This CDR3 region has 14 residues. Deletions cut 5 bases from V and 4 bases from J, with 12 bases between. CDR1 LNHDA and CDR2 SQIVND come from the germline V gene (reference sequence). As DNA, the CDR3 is TGTGCCAGTAGTTACAGGGGAGGATACAATGAGCAGTTCTTC. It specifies CASSYRGGYNEQFF.

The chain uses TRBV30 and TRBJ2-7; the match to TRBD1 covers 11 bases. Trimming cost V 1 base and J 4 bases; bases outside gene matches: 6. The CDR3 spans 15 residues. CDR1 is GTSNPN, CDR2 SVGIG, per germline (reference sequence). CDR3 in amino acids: CAWSEGTGGNYEQYF. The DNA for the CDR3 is TGTGCCTGGAGTGAGGGGACAGGGGGGAATTACGAGCAGTACTTC.

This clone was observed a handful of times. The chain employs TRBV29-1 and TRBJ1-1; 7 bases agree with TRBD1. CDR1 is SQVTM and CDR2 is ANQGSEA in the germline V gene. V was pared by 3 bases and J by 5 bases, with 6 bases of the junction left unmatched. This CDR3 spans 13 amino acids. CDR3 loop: CSVDLGDSTEAFF. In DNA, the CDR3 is TGCAGCGTTGATCTAGGGGACAGTACTGAAGCTTTCTTT.

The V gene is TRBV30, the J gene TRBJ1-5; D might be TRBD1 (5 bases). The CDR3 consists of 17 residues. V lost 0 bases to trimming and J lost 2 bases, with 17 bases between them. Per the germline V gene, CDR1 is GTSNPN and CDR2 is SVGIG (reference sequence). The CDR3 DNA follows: TGTGCCTGGAGTGTAGACGGAAAGGGGTCGGGCAATCAGCCCCAGCATTTT. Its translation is CAWSVDGKGSGNQPQHF.

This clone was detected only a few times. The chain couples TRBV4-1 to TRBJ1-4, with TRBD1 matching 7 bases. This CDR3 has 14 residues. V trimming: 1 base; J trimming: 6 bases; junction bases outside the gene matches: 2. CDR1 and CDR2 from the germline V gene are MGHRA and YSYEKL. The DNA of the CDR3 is TGCGCCAGCAGCCAAGGAACAGGGGATGAAAAACTGTTTTTT. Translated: CASSQGTGDEKLFF.

CDR3 nucleotide sequence: TGTGCCAGCAGTGTGGCAGGATCCTATGGCTACACCTTC. It codes for CASSVAGSYGYTF. This chain links TRBV6-1 with TRBJ1-2; D is unresolved. Germline loops: CDR1 MNHNS, CDR2 SASEGT. Trimming took off 4 bases at V and 4 bases at J, with 10 bases between the two ends. This CDR3 comprises 13 residues.

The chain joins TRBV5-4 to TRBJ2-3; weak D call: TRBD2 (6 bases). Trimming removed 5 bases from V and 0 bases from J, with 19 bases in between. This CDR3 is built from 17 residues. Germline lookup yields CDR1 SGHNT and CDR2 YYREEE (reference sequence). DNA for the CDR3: TGTGCCAGCAGACTCCTCGGTGCGGGGTTAAGCACAGATACGCAGTATTTT. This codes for CASRLLGAGLSTDTQYF.

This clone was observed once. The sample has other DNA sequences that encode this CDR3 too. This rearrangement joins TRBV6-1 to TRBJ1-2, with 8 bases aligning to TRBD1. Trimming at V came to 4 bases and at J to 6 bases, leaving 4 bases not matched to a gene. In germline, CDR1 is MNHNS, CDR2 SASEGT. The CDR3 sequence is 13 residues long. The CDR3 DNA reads TGTGCCAGCAGTGTCCCAGGGGGCGATGGCTACACCTTC. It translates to CASSVPGGDGYTF.

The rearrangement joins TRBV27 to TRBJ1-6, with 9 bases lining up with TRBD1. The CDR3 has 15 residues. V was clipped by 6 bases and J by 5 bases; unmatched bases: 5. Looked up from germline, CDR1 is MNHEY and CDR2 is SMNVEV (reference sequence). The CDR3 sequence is CASRSRDRDNSPLHF. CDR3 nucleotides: TGTGCCAGCAGGTCTCGGGACAGGGATAATTCACCCCTCCACTTT.

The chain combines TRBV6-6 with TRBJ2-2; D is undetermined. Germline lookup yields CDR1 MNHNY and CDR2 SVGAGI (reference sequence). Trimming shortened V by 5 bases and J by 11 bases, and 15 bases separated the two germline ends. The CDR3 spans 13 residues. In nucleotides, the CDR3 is TGTGCCAGCAGTCCGGAGCGCCGATCCGAGCTGTTTTTT. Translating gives CASSPERRSELFF.

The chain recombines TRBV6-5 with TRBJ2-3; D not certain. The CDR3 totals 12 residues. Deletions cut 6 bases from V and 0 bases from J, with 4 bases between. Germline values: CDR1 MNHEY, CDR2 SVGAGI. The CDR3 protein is CASRVSTDTQYF. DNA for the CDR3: TGTGCCAGCAGGGTTAGCACAGATACGCAGTATTTT.

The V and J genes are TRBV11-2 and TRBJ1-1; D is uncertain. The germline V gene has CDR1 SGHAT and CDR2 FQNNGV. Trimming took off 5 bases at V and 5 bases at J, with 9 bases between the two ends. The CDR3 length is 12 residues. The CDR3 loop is CASSQGVTEAFF. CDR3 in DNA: TGTGCCAGCAGCCAAGGAGTGACTGAAGCTTTCTTT.

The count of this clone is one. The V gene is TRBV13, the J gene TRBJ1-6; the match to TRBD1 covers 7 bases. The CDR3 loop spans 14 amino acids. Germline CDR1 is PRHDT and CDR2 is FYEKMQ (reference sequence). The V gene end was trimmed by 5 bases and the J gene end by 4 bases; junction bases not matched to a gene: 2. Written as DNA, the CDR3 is TGTGCCAGCAGCCCGGGACAGTATAATTCACCCCTCCACTTT. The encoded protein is CASSPGQYNSPLHF.

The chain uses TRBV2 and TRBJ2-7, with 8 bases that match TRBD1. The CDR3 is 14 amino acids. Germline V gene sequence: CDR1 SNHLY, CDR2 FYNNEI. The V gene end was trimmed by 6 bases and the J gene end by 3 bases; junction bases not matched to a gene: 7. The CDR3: CASSVGQGYYEQYF. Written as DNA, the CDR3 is TGTGCCAGCAGCGTCGGACAGGGTTACTACGAGCAGTACTTC. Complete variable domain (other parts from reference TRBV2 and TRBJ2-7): EPEVTQTPSHQVTQMGQEVILRCVPISNHLYFYWYRQILGQKVEFLVSFYNNEISEKSEIFDDQFSVERPDGSNFTLKIRSTKLEDSAMYFCASSVGQGYYEQYFGPGTRLTVT.

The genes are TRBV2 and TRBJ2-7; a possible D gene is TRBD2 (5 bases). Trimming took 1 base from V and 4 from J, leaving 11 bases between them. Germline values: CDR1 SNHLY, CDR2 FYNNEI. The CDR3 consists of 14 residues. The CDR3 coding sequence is TGTGCCAGCAGTGAAGAGGAGGACCTTTACGAGCAGTACTTC. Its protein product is CASSEEEDLYEQYF.

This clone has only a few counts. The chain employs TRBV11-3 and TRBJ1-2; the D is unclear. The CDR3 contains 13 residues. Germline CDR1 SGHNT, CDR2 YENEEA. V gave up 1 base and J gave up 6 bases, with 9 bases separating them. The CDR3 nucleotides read TGTGCCAGCAGCTTAGGGTGGACCAATGGCTACACCTTC. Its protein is CASSLGWTNGYTF. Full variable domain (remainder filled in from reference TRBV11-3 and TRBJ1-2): EAGVVQSPRYKIIEKKQPVAFWCNPISGHNTLYWYLQNLGQGPELLIRYENEEAVDDSQLPKDRFSAERLKGVDSTLKIQPAELGDSAVYLCASSLGWTNGYTFGSGTRLTVV.

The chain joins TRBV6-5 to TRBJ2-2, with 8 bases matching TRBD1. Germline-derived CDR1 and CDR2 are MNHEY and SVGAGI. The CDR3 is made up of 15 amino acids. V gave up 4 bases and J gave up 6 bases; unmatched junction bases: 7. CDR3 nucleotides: TGTGCCAGCAGTTTGGAGACAGGGGCCGCCGGGGAGCTGTTTTTT. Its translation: CASSLETGAAGELFF.

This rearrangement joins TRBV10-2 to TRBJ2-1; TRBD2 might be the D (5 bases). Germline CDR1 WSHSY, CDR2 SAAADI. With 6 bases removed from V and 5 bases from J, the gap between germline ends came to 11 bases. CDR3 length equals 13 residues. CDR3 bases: TGCGCCAGCAGGGAGGTTAACGACAATGAGCAGTTCTTC. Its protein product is CASREVNDNEQFF.

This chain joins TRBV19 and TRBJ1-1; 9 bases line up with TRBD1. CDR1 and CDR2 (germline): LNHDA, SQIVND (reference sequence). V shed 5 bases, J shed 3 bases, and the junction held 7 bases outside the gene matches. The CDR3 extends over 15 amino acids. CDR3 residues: CASSSGTGRDTEAFF. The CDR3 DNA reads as TGTGCCAGTAGTTCCGGGACAGGGAGGGACACTGAAGCTTTCTTT.

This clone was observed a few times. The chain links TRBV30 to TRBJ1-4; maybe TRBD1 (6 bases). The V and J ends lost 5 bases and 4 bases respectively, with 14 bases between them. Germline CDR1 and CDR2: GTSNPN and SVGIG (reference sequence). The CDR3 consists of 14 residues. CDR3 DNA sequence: TGTGCCTGGGGAACGACAGGCCTTAATGAAAAACTGTTTTTT. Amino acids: CAWGTTGLNEKLFF.

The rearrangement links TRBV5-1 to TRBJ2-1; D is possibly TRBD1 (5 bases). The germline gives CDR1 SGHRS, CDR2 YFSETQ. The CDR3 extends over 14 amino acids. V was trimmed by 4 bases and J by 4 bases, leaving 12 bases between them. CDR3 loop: CASSPAQGYNEQFF. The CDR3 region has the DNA TGCGCCAGCAGCCCAGCGCAGGGATACAATGAGCAGTTCTTC.

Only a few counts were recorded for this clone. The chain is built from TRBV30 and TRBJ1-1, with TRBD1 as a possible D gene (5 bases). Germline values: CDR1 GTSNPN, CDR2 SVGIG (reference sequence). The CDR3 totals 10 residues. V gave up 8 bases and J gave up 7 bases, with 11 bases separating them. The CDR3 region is CAGMGREAFF. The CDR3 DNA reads TGTGCCGGGATGGGACGTGAAGCTTTCTTT.

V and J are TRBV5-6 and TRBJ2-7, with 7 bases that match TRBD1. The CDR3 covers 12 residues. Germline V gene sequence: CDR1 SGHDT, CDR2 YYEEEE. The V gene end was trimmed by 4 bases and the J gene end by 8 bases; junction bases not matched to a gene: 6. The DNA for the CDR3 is TGTGCCAGCAGCCTGGGGACAGCCAAGCAGTACTTC. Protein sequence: CASSLGTAKQYF. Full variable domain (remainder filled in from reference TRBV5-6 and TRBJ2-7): DAGVTQSPTHLIKTRGQQVTLRCSPKSGHDTVSWYQQALGQGPQFIFQYYEEEERQRGNFPDRFSGHQFPNYSSELNVNALLLGDSALYLCASSLGTAKQYFGPGTRLTVT.

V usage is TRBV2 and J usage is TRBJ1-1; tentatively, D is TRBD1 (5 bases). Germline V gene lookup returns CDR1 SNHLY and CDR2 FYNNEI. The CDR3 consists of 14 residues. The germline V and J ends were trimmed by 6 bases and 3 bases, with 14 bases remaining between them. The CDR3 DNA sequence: TGTGCCAGCAGCGCCTCAGGGATCGACACTGAAGCTTTCTTT. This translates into CASSASGIDTEAFF.

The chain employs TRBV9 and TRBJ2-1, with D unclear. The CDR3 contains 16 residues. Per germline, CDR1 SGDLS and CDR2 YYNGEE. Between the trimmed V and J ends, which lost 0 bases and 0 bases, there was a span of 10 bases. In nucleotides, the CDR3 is TGTGCCAGCAGCGTAGTCGCAAAAAGCTCCTACAATGAGCAGTTCTTC. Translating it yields CASSVVAKSSYNEQFF.

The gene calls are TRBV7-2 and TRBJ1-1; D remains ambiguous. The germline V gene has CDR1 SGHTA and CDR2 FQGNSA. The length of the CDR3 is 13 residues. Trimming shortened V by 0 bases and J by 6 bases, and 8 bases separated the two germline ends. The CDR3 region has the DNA TGTGCCAGCAGCTTAGCTAGAGACGCTGAAGCTTTCTTT. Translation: CASSLARDAEAFF.

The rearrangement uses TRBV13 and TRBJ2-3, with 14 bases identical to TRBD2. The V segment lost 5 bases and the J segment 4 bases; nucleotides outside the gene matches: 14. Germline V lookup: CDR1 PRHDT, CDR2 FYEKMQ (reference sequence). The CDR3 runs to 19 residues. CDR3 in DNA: TGTGCCAGCAGCACACTGGGACTAGCGGGGGACAAATCAGCAGATACGCAGTATTTT. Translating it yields CASSTLGLAGDKSADTQYF.